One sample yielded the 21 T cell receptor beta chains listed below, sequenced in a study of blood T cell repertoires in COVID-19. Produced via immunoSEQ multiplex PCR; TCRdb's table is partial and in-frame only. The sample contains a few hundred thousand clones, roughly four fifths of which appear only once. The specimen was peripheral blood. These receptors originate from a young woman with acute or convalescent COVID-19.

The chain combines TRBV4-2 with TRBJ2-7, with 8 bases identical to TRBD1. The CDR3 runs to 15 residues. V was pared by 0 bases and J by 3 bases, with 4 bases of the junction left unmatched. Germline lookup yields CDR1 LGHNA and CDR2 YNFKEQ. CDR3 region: CASSQDYRGNYEQYF. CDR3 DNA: TGTGCCAGCAGCCAAGATTACAGGGGGAACTACGAGCAGTACTTC.

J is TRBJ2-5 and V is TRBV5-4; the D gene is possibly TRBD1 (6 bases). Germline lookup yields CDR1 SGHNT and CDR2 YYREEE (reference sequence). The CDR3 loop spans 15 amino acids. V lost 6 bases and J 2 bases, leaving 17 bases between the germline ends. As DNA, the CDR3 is TGTGCCAGCACCGCCTGGACAGTTGGACAAGAGACCCAGTACTTC. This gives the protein CASTAWTVGQETQYF. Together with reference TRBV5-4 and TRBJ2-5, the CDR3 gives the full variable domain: ETGVTQSPTHLIKTRGQQVTLRCSSQSGHNTVSWYQQALGQGPQFIFQYYREEENGRGNFPPRFSGLQFPNYSSELNVNALELDDSALYLCASTAWTVGQETQYFGPGTRLLVL.

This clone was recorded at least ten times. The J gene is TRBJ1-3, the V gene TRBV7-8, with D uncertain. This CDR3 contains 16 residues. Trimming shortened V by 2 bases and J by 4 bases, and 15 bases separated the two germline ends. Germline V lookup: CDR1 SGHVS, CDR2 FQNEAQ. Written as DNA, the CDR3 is TGTGCCAGCAGCTTATACGAGCGTCTAGTCGGAAACACCATATATTTT. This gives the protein CASSLYERLVGNTIYF.

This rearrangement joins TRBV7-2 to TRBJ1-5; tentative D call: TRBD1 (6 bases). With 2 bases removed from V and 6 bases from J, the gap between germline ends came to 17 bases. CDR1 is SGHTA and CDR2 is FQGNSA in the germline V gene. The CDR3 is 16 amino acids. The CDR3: CASSLYGGAGSQPQHF. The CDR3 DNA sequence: TGTGCCAGCAGCTTATACGGGGGGGCAGGCAGTCAGCCCCAGCATTTT.

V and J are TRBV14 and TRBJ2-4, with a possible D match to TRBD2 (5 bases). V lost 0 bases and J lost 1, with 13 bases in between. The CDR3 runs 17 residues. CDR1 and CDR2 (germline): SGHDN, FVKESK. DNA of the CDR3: TGTGCCAGCAGCCAAGAGGTGGGAGCGAGGGCCAAAAACATTCAGTACTTC. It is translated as CASSQEVGARAKNIQYF.

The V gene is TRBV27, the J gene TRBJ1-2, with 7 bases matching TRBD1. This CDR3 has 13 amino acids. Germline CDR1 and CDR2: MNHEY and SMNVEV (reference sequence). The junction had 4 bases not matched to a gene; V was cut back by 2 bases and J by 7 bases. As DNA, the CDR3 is TGTGCCAGCAGTTTAAAGGGGGCGCTTGGCTACACCTTC. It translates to CASSLKGALGYTF.

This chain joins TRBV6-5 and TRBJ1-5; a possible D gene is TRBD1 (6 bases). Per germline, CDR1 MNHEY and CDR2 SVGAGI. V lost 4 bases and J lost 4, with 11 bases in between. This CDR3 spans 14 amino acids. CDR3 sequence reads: CASSLGGFNQPQHF. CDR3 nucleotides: TGTGCCAGCAGTTTAGGGGGTTTTAATCAGCCCCAGCATTTT.

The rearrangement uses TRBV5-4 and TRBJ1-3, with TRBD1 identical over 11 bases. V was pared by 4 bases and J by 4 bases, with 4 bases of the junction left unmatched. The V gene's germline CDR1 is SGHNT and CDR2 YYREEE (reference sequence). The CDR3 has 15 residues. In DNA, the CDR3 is TGTGCCAGCAGCCAGGACAGGGGGCGAGGAAACACCATATATTTT. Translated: CASSQDRGRGNTIYF.

CDR3 sequence reads: CASSSDRTGKKLFF. The CDR3 nucleotides are TGTGCCAGCAGTTCGGACAGGACAGGGAAAAAACTGTTTTTT. The rearrangement links TRBV6-5 to TRBJ1-4; 8 nucleotides line up with TRBD1. The ends lost 4 bases at V and 9 bases at J; junction bases unmatched: 7. This CDR3 region has 14 residues. The germline gives CDR1 MNHEY, CDR2 SVGAGI.

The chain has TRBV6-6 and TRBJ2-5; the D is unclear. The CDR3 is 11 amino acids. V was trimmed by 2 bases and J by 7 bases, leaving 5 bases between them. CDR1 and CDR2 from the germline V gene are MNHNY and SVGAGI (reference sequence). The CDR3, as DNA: TGTGCCAGCAGTTACCCAGGGACCCAGTACTTC. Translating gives CASSYPGTQYF.

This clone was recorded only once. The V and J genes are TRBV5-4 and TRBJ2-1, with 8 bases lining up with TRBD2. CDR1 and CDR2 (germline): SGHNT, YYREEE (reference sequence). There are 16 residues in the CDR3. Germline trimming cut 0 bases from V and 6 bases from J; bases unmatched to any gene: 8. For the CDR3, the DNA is TGTGCCAGCAGCTTGGCCACCCTAGCGGGTATCAATGAGCAGTTCTTC. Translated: CASSLATLAGINEQFF.

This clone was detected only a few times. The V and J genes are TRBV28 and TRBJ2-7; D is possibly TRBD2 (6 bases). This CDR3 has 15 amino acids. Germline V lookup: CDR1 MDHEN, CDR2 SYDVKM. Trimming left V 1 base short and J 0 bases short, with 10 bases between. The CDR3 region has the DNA TGTGCCAGCAGTTTATCCTCTAGCGTCTCCTACGAGCAGTACTTC. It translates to CASSLSSSVSYEQYF.

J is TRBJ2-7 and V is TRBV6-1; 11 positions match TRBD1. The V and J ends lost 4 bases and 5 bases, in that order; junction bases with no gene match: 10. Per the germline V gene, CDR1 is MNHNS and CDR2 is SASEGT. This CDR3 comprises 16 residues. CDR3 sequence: CASSGSPGTGGDEQYF. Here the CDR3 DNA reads TGTGCCAGCAGTGGATCACCCGGGACAGGGGGTGACGAGCAGTACTTC.

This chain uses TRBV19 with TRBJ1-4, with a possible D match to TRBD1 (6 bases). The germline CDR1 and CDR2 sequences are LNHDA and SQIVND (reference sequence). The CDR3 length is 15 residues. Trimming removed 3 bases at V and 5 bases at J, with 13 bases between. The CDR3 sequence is CASSIAGQRNEKLFF. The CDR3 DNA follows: TGTGCCAGTAGTATTGCCGGACAGCGGAATGAAAAACTGTTTTTT. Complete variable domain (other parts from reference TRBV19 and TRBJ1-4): DGGITQSPKYLFRKEGQNVTLSCEQNLNHDAMYWYRQDPGQGLRLIYYSQIVNDFQKGDIAEGYSVSREKKESFPLTVTSAQKNPTAFYLCASSIAGQRNEKLFFGSGTQLSVL.

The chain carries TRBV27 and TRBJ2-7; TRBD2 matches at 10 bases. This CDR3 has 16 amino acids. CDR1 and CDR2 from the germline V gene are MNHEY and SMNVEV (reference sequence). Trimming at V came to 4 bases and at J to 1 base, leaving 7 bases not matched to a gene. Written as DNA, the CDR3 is TGTGCCAGCAGTTATCTCTCGACTAGCGGGTCCTACGAGCAGTACTTC. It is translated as CASSYLSTSGSYEQYF.

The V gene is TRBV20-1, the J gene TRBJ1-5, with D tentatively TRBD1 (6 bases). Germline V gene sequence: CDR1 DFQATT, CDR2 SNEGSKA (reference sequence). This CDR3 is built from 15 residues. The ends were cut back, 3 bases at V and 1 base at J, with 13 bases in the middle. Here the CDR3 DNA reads TGCAGTGCTAGTGGGGGCCTGGGAAGCAATCAGCCCCAGCATTTT. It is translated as CSASGGLGSNQPQHF.

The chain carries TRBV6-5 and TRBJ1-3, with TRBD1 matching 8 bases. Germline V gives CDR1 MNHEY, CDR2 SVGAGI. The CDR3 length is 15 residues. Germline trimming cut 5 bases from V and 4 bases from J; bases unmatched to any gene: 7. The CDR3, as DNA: TGTGCCAGCAGTCAGACAGGGGTGAAGGGAAACACCATATATTTT. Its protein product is CASSQTGVKGNTIYF.

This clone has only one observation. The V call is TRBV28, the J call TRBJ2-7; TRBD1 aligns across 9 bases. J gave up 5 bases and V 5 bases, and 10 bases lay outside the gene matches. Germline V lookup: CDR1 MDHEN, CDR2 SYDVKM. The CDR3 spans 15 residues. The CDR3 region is CASSIPGTGQDEQYF. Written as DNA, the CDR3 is TGTGCCAGCAGTATTCCCGGGACAGGGCAAGACGAGCAGTACTTC.

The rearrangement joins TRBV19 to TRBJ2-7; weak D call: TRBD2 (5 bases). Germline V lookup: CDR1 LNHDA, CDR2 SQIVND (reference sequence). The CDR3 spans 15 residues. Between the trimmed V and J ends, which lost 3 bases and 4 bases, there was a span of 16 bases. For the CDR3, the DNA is TGTGCCAGTAGTATCGGGTCCGGGATCGGATACGAGCAGTACTTC. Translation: CASSIGSGIGYEQYF.

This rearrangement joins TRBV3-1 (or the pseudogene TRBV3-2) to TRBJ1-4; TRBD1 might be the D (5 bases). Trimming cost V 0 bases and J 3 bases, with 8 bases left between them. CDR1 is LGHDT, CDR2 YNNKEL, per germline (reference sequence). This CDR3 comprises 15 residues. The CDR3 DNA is TGTGCCAGCAGCCAAGAAGGGGCGGCTAATGAAAAACTGTTTTTT. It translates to CASSQEGAANEKLFF.

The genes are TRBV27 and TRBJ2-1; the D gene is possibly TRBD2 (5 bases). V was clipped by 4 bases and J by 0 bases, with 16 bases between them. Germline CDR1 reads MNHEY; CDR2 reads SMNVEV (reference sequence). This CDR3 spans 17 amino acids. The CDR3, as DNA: TGTGCCAGCAGTTCCCCCCCGGACGACTACTCCTACAATGAGCAGTTCTTC. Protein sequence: CASSSPPDDYSYNEQFF.